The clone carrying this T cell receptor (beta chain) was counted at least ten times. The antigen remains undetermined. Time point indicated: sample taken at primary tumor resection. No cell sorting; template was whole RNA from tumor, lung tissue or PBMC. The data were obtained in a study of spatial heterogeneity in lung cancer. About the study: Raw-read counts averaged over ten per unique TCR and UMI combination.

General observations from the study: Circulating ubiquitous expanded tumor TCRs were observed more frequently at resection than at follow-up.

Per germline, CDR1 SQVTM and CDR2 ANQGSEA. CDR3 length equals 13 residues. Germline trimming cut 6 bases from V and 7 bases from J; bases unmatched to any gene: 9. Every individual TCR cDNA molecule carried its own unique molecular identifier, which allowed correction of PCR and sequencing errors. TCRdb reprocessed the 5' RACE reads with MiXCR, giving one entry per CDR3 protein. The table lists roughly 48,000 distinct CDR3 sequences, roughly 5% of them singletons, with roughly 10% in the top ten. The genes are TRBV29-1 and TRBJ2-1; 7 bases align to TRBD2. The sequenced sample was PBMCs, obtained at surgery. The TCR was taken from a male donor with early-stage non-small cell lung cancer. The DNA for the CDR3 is TGCAGCGTAACTGGGACTAATCGGAATGAGCAGTTCTTC. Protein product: CSVTGTNRNEQFF.